Listed here is a single T cell receptor (beta chain). The data belong to a study of blood T cell repertoires in COVID-19. The CDR3 totals 17 residues. Germline V lookup: CDR1 SGHVS, CDR2 FQNEAQ. Trimming removed 5 bases from V and 8 bases from J; junction bases left unmatched: 16. Using immunoSEQ multiplex PCR, the repertoire was profiled, and TCRdb retains in-frame clones only, with some absent. This sample has about 210,000 clones, with roughly 80% found just once. Sequenced: peripheral blood. This clonotype originated in a man aged 60 to 69 with acute or convalescent COVID-19. The chain recombines TRBV7-8 with TRBJ2-3; 10 bases line up with TRBD2. CDR3 protein: CASSPHLAGVVVGTQYF. CDR3 coding DNA: TGTGCCAGCAGCCCCCATCTAGCGGGAGTGGTAGTAGGTACGCAGTATTTT.